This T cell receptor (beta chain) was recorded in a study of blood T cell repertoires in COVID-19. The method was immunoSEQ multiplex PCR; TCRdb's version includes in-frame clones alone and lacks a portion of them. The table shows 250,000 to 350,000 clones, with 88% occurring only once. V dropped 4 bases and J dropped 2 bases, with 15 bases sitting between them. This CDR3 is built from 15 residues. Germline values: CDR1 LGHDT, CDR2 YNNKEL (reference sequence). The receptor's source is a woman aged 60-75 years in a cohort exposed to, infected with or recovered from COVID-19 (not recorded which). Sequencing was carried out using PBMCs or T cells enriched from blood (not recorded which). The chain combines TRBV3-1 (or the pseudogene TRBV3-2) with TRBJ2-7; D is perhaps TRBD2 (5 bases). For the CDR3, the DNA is TGTGCCAGCAGCCCGAGGGCGCAGTTTCCCTACGAGCAGTACTTC. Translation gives CASSPRAQFPYEQYF.